These 10 T cell receptor beta chains were sequenced from one sample in a study of graft-versus-host responses after intestinal transplantation. Generated by immunoSEQ multiplex PCR, the TCRdb table keeps only in-frame clones and is missing some. The profile shows 60,000 to 65,000 clones, roughly 90% of them singletons. Their target antigens are unknown. The specimen comprised unstimulated CD8+ T cells sorted from spleen or lymph node cells, sampled before transplant. Receptors were obtained from a human donor who was the organ donor for an intestinal transplant.

The chain carries TRBV15 and TRBJ1-1; TRBD1 is a possible D gene (5 bases). The CDR3 runs to 13 residues. V was shortened by 6 bases and J by 6 bases, with 14 bases between the two germline ends. Germline CDR1 LNHNV, CDR2 YYDKDF (reference sequence). The CDR3 reads CATRSGGYPEAFF. The CDR3 DNA follows: TGTGCCACCAGGAGTGGGGGGTACCCTGAAGCTTTCTTT.

This clone was seen a handful of times. The gene calls are TRBV10-3 and TRBJ2-7, with 11 bases lining up with TRBD2. The junction had 8 bases not matched to a gene; V was cut back by 4 bases and J by 0 bases. In germline, CDR1 is ENHRY, CDR2 SYGVKD. The CDR3 is 17 amino acids. CDR3 protein: CAISAWTSGWDSYEQYF. CDR3 nucleotides: TGTGCCATCAGTGCGTGGACTAGCGGGTGGGACTCCTACGAGCAGTACTTC.

V is TRBV7-2 and J is TRBJ2-7, with 10 bases fitting TRBD1. CDR3 length: 19 amino acids. Germline-derived CDR1 and CDR2 are SGHTA and FQGNSA. The V and J ends lost 6 bases and 4 bases, in that order; junction bases with no gene match: 21. The CDR3 spells CASRQGPSTPGQGLYEQYF. The CDR3 nucleotides read TGTGCCAGCAGACAAGGGCCCTCCACACCGGGACAGGGGTTGTACGAGCAGTACTTC.

The chain is built from TRBV28 and TRBJ2-3; 9 bases agree with TRBD2. J lost 4 bases, V lost 3 bases, and 14 bases had no gene match. The CDR3 covers 18 residues. In germline, CDR1 is MDHEN, CDR2 SYDVKM. The CDR3 region is CASSFLLGGRARADTQYF. The CDR3 DNA follows: TGTGCCAGCAGTTTTCTTCTTGGCGGGAGGGCCAGGGCAGATACGCAGTATTTT.

The chain carries TRBV18 and TRBJ1-2; 10 positions agree with TRBD1. V gave up 6 bases and J gave up 6 bases; unmatched junction bases: 7. The germline V gene has CDR1 KGHSH and CDR2 LQKENI. The CDR3 totals 14 residues. The CDR3 loop is CASSRGQGRNGYTF. CDR3 sequence (DNA): TGTGCCAGCTCTCGGGGACAGGGGCGGAATGGCTACACCTTC.

This clone was found a few times. The chain uses TRBV4-1 and TRBJ1-6, with 8 positions matching TRBD1. Germline V lookup: CDR1 MGHRA, CDR2 YSYEKL. This CDR3 is 14 amino acids long. J was trimmed by 9 bases and V by 1 base; bases with no gene match: 2. CDR3 in amino acids: CASSQAGGGSPLHF. The CDR3 bases are TGCGCCAGCAGCCAAGCAGGGGGCGGTTCACCCCTCCACTTT.

This sequence joins TRBV27 and TRBJ2-7, with D tentatively TRBD2 (6 bases). Trimming left V 7 bases short and J 2 bases short, with 21 bases between. This CDR3 contains 16 residues. The V gene's germline CDR1 is MNHEY and CDR2 SMNVEV (reference sequence). In DNA form, the CDR3 reads TGTGCCAGCAAAGAGGGGTTGGGGGGAGGACCCTACGAGCAGTACTTC. Protein product: CASKEGLGGGPYEQYF.

The chain couples TRBV28 to TRBJ2-5, with D possibly matching TRBD2 (6 bases). TRBJ2-7 explains the end of the DNA better; the J call may be wrong. Germline assignment: CDR1 MDHEN and CDR2 SYDVKM. The CDR3 has 13 residues. The CDR3 protein is CASGDGGTYEQYF. The CDR3 region has the DNA TGTGCCAGCGGGGACGGCGGGACCTACGAGCAGTACTTC.

This rearrangement joins TRBV28 to TRBJ2-7; a weak D match, TRBD2 (6 bases). Per the germline V gene, CDR1 is MDHEN and CDR2 is SYDVKM. V shed 3 bases and J shed 2 bases, with 8 bases lying between them. This CDR3 spans 13 amino acids. CDR3 sequence: CASSLTGAYEQYF. Here the CDR3 DNA reads TGTGCCAGCAGTTTGACGGGGGCCTACGAGCAGTACTTC.

This clone was detected only once. This chain connects TRBV27 to TRBJ2-1; the D is unclear. The CDR3 sequence is 15 residues long. Trimming pared 3 bases from V and 7 bases from J, leaving 16 bases between. Germline V gene data show CDR1 as MNHEY and CDR2 as SMNVEV (reference sequence). CDR3 loop: CASSFDSPDGNEQFF. The CDR3, as DNA: TGTGCCAGCAGTTTCGACTCTCCTGACGGGAATGAGCAGTTCTTC.